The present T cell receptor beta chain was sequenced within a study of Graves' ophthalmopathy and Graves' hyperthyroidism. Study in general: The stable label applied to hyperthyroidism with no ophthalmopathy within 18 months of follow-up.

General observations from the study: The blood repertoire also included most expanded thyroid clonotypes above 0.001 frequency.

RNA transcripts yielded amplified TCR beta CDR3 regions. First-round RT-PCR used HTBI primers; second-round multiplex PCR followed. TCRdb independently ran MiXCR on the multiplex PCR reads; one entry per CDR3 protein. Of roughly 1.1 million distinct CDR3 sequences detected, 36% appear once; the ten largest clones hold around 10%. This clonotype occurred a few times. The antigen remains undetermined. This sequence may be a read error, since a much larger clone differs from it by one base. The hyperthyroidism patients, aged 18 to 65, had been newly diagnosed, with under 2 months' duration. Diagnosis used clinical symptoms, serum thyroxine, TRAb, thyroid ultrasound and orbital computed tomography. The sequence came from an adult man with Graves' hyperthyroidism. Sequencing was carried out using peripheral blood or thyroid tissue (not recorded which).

The CDR3 coding sequence is TGTGCCAGCAGCTTCACTGTCCCTGCTCCGAAGGGGGAGCTGTTTTTT. Amino acids: CASSFTVPAPKGELFF. This chain joins TRBV7-6 and TRBJ2-2; D gene ambiguous. The ends were cut back, 3 bases at V and 8 bases at J, with 19 bases in the middle. Germline V gene data show CDR1 as SGHVS and CDR2 as FNYEAQ. The CDR3 covers 16 residues.